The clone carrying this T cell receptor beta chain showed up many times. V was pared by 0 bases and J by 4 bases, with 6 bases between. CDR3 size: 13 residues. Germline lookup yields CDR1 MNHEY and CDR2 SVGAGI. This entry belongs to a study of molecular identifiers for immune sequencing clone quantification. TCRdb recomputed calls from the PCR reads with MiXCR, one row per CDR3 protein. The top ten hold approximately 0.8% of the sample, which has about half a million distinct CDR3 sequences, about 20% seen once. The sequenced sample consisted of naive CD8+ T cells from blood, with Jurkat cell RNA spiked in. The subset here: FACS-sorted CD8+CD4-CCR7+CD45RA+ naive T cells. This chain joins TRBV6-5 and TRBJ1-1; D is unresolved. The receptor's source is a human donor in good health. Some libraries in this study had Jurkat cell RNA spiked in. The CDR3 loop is CASSYSRGTEAFF. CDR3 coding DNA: TGTGCCAGCAGTTACTCGCGGGGCACTGAAGCTTTCTTT.